This T cell receptor beta chain derives from a study of low-dose radiotherapy and immunotherapy resistance in tumors. The wider study: While receiving nivolumab 240 mg every two weeks, patients also received ipilimumab 1 mg/kg every six weeks, both intravenously. Once cycle 1 day 1 began, patients took oral aspirin 300 mg daily for four cycles.

First-strand cDNA used TRAV- and TRBV-specific primers, covering alpha and beta chains. The authors amplified TCRs for about 20 PCR cycles with a constant-region primer and a V-primer adapter. TCRdb fed the reads into MiXCR, producing one record per CDR3 protein. The table lists around 100,000 distinct CDR3 sequences, under 25% of them singletons. Time point specified: after trial treatment. Treatment specified: LDRT plus nivolumab, ipilimumab, low-dose cyclophosphamide and aspirin (RACIN trial). This CDR3 has 15 amino acids. V lost 1 base, J lost 2 bases, and 11 bases lay in between. Germline loops: CDR1 LGHDT, CDR2 YNNKEL (reference sequence).

The sequence came from a female donor with ovarian cancer. The V gene is TRBV3-1, the J gene TRBJ2-5; the D gene is possibly TRBD2 (6 bases). The source was PBMCs, collected after low-dose radiotherapy plus immunotherapy. The DNA for the CDR3 is TGTGCCAGCAGCCAAGGGCCCCGGGGGCAAGAGACCCAGTACTTC. Amino acid sequence: CASSQGPRGQETQYF.